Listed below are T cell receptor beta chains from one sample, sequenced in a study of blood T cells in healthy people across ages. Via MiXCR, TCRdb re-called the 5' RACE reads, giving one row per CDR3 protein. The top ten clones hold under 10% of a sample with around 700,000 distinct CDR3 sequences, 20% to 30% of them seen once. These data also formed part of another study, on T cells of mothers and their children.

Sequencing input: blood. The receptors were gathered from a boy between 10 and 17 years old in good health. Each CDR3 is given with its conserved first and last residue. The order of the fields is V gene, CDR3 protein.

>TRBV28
CASSVNGANRHEQYF
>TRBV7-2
CASSPSGTYSNQPQHF
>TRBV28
CASTWTSGRYEQYF
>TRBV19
CASIEGTPGPAKNIQYF
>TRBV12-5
CATEPSGGPYNEQFF
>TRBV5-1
CASSLAGGSIEQFF
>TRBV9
CASTAGSHNADEQFF
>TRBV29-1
CSAEGLAEEETQYF
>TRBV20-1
CSREAAKNIQYF
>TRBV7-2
CASSLDKGTSYEQYF
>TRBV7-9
CASSLETGANTGELFF
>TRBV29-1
CSAARELTDTQYF
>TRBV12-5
CASGLGGGAVAEAFF
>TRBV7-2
CASSPRGPPGETQYF
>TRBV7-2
CASSLRGLPNEKLFF
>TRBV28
CASRTGRGEGSYEQYF
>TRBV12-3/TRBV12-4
CASSLGDRGPGGNTTYF
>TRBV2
CASKTGTSGRDVDEQFF
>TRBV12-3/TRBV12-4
CASSLTRSLDTQYF
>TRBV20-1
CSARDRASGRQETQYF
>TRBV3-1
CASSQGTADGYEQYF
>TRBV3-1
CASSLWTGGYSPLHF
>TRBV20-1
CSARRRREGVGIQCF
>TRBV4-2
CASSHEQGVEGQYF
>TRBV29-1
CSVVRGAKQFF
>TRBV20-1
CSARDLLGRSSYEQYF
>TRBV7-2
CASSARGGGNQPQHF
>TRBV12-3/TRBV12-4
CASSQGSGNTIYF
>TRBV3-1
CASSQDSGGPGATEAFF
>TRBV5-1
CASRRRQGASGYTF
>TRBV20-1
CSASRAETQYF
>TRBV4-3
CASSQDSRGGTDTQYF